Listed below are T cell receptor beta chains from one sample, sequenced in a study of regulatory T cells in long-lasting Graves disease. One entry per CDR3 protein results from TCRdb running MiXCR on the multiplex PCR reads. This sample has fewer than 400,000 distinct CDR3 sequences, with around 19% found just once. The source was peripheral blood mononuclear cells (PBMCs), collected when the disease was refractory, from a patient treated with antithyroid drugs. These receptor sequences come from a female donor with Graves disease. The CDR3 runs from the conserved cysteine through the conserved F or W. D genes are given only for firm matches. Some rows have no size entry. The others give once, few or many, or a class for an expanded clone.

CDR3: CASSKRGGNTGELFF; DNA: TGTGCCAGCAGCAAGAGAGGGGGGAACACCGGGGAGCTGTTTTTT; D: -; size: few; J: TRBJ2-2; V: TRBV11-3
CDR3: CAWSLDMKSHEQYF; DNA: TGTGCCTGGAGTTTGGACATGAAAAGCCACGAGCAGTACTTC; D: -; size: many; J: TRBJ2-7; V: TRBV30
CDR3: CASSRSIPAGGHNEQFF; DNA: TGTGCCAGCTCGCGCTCTATTCCGGCGGGGGGCCACAATGAGCAGTTCTTC; D: TRBD2; size: -; J: TRBJ2-1; V: TRBV18
CDR3: CAWSVPPDSYEQYF; DNA: TGTGCCTGGAGTGTACCCCCCGACTCCTACGAGCAGTACTTC; D: -; size: few; J: TRBJ2-7; V: TRBV30
CDR3: CASSLLGGGGDEQFF; DNA: TGTGCCAGCAGCTTATTAGGGGGAGGGGGCGATGAGCAGTTCTTC; D: -; size: few; J: TRBJ2-1; V: TRBV7-9
CDR3: CATSREVHEKLFF; DNA: TGTGCCACCAGCAGAGAGGTACATGAAAAACTGTTTTTT; D: -; size: -; J: TRBJ1-4; V: TRBV15
CDR3: CASSLDRVTQYF; DNA: TGTGCCAGCAGTTTAGACAGGGTGACCCAGTACTTC; D: TRBD1; size: many; J: TRBJ2-5; V: TRBV28
CDR3: CASSPQSYEQYF; DNA: TGTGCCAGCTCACCACAAAGCTACGAGCAGTACTTC; D: -; size: few; J: TRBJ2-7; V: TRBV18
CDR3: CASSDRGTTIGGELFF; DNA: TGCGCCAGCAGTGACCGCGGGACTACGATTGGCGGGGAGCTGTTTTTT; D: TRBD2; size: many; J: TRBJ2-2; V: TRBV10-2
CDR3: CASTTTGNQPQHF; DNA: TGTGCCAGCACCACTACAGGCAATCAGCCCCAGCATTTT; D: -; size: many; J: TRBJ1-5; V: TRBV6-1
CDR3: CASEEPGGALNTEAFF; DNA: TGTGCCAGCGAGGAACCAGGGGGCGCGTTGAACACTGAAGCTTTCTTT; D: TRBD1; size: many; J: TRBJ1-1; V: TRBV2
CDR3: CSARGRGQGGEKLFF; DNA: TGCAGTGCTAGAGGTCGTGGACAGGGTGGGGAAAAACTGTTTTTT; D: TRBD1; size: -; J: TRBJ1-4; V: TRBV20-1
CDR3: CASSLLYRREGPDTQYF; DNA: TGTGCCAGCAGCCTCCTCTACCGGCGGGAGGGCCCAGATACGCAGTATTTT; D: TRBD2; size: -; J: TRBJ2-3; V: TRBV11-2
CDR3: CASSEGGISYEQYF; DNA: TGTGCCAGCAGTGAAGGGGGAATATCCTACGAGCAGTACTTC; D: -; size: many; J: TRBJ2-7; V: TRBV2
CDR3: CASSRGDMGGGYTF; DNA: TGTGCCAGCTCACGCGGGGATATGGGTGGCGGCTACACCTTC; D: -; size: many; J: TRBJ1-2; V: TRBV18